The clone carrying this TCR beta chain was recorded many times. Its antigen is unknown. The record originates from a study of molecular identifiers for immune sequencing clone quantification. For the study at large: Replicate runs used RNA from roughly 20,000 or 100,000 naive CD8 cells, which was split five ways into aliquots, and four of those aliquots were then sequenced.

The CDR3 sequence is 13 residues long. The junction had 1 base not matched to a gene; V was cut back by 3 bases and J by 0 bases. CDR1 and CDR2 (germline): GTSNPN, SVGIG (reference sequence). Library preparation followed earlier protocols using designated TCR primers. TCRdb fed the PCR reads into MiXCR, producing one record per CDR3 protein. The table lists about 320,000 distinct CDR3 sequences, about 20% of them singletons, with approximately 0.8% in the top ten. Study-level results: Beyond 20 RNA copies, clones held over 99% of effector molecules, compared with under 1% in naive cells.

Naive CD8 libraries used 20,000 to 1,000,000 sorted cells and 10%, 30% or 50% RNA. Sequencing used naive CD8+ T cells from blood, with Jurkat cell RNA spiked in. Subset denoted: FACS-sorted CD8+CD4-CCR7+CD45RA+ naive T cells. The receptor was derived from a human donor in good health. Some libraries in this study had Jurkat cell RNA spiked in. This rearrangement joins TRBV30 to TRBJ2-7; 8 bases align to TRBD1. For the CDR3, the DNA is TGTGCCTGGAGCAGGGGGCTCTCCTACGAGCAGTACTTC. It yields the protein CAWSRGLSYEQYF.